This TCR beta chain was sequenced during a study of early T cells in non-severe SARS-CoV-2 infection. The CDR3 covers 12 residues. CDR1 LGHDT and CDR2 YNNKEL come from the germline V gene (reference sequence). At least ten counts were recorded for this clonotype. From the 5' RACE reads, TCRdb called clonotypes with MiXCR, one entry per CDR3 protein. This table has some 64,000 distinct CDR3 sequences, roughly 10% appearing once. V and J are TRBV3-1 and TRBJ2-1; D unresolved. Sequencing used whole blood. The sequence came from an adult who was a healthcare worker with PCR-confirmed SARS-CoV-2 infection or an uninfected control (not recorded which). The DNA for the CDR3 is TGTGCTTCACGCGGAATCTACAATGAGCAGTTCTTC. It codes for CASRGIYNEQFF.